This paragraph covers one T cell receptor (beta chain) sequence. Its matching antigen is unknown. A read error may account for a junction end that differs from germline. Each patient came to thyroid surgery without any prior treatment (of any kind). This sample is part of a study of metastatic and nonmetastatic thyroid tumors. Study overall: Repertoires were compared across blood and tumor or nodule tissue from malignant and benign thyroid patients. General observations from the study: For both blood and tumor, malignant thyroid tumors reportedly showed significantly higher TCR beta diversity than benign nodules did.

Authors' processing steps: For papillary thyroid cancer, a distant-metastasis classifier was constructed from CDR3 differences observed across clinicopathological groups. TCRdb reanalyzed the PCR reads via MiXCR. It is TCRdb's table, rather than the study itself, that gives the V and J calls and clone size. The table has approximately 12,000 clones, about 21% seen once. Germline CDR1 and CDR2: SGHAT and FQDESV (reference sequence). This CDR3 has 15 amino acids. Sequencing was performed on adjacent normal tissue. The chain carries TRBV11-1 and TRBJ2-3; maybe TRBD2 (7 bases). The receptor was derived from a female donor with papillary thyroid cancer or a benign thyroid nodule (not recorded which). Some clones in this sample may be carry-over from other donors' samples. The CDR3 is CASTPTQGRADTQYF. CDR3 nucleotide sequence: TGCGCCAGCACCCCAACCCAGGGGAGGGCAGATACTCAGTATTTT. The whole variable domain, filled in from reference TRBV11-1 and TRBJ2-3, reads EAEVAQSPRYKITEKSQAVAFWCDPISGHATLYWYRQILGQGPELLVQFQDESVVDDSQLPKDRFSAERLKGVDSTLKIQPAELGDSAMYLCASTPTQGRADTQYFGPGTRLTVL.